The 19 T cell receptor beta chains presented below share a single source sample, sequenced in a study of T cells in localized non-small cell lung cancer (dated by TCRdb to 2018 to 2021). Library generation was performed with the immunoSEQ multiplex PCR assay. The source is immuneACCESS, and TCRdb retained only in-frame sequences with V and J called. Part of the clones is not carried over; for the studies checked, unresolved V genes explain less than half of this, and the remainder is unexplained. This sample lists under 150,000 clones; approximately 88% were detected once. Jointly, the top ten make up 1.7% of the sample. The sample here was peripheral blood, taken before any cancer treatment. The receptors stem from an older female donor with stage I lung adenocarcinoma.

The chain combines TRBV6-4 with TRBJ2-7, with 8 bases identical to TRBD2. CDR1 and CDR2 from the germline V gene are MRHNA and SNTAGT. V was pared by 5 bases and J by 6 bases, with 18 bases of the junction left unmatched. The CDR3 extends over 17 amino acids. CDR3 nucleotide sequence: TGTGCCAGCAGTCAAGGACCCGTAGCGGGAACCCTCTGCGAGCAGTACTTC. Its protein product is CASSQGPVAGTLCEQYF.

The chain couples TRBV6-5 to TRBJ1-1; D not resolved. The V end was cut by 5 bases, the J end by 6 bases, with 16 bases between. From germline, CDR1 is MNHEY and CDR2 SVGAGI. CDR3 length: 14 amino acids. CDR3: CASSHDVKGSEAFF. The DNA of the CDR3 is TGTGCCAGCAGTCACGACGTGAAAGGGTCTGAAGCTTTCTTT.

The chain links TRBV6-1 to TRBJ1-5; D remains ambiguous. This CDR3 region has 14 residues. Per the germline V gene, CDR1 is MNHNS and CDR2 is SASEGT. Trimming removed 4 bases from V and 2 bases from J, with 9 bases in between. The CDR3 loop is CASSARTRNQPQHF. The CDR3 coding sequence is TGTGCCAGCAGTGCCCGGACCCGCAATCAGCCCCAGCATTTT.

The J gene is TRBJ1-6, the V gene TRBV28; D remains ambiguous. The CDR3 has 11 amino acids. The V and J ends lost 7 bases and 8 bases respectively, with 6 bases between them. From germline, CDR1 is MDHEN and CDR2 SYDVKM. The CDR3 protein is CASKEDSPLHF. DNA for the CDR3: TGTGCCAGCAAGGAGGATTCACCCCTCCACTTT. Complete variable domain (other parts from reference TRBV28 and TRBJ1-6): DVKVTQSSRYLVKRTGEKVFLECVQDMDHENMFWYRQDPGLGLRLIYFSYDVKMKEKGDIPEGYSVSREKKERFSLILESASTNQTSMYLCASKEDSPLHFGNGTRLTVT.

This clone was detected once. This sequence joins TRBV7-2 and TRBJ2-5; 8 bases are shared with TRBD2. V lost 2 bases and J lost 5; bases outside the gene matches: 13. Per germline, CDR1 SGHTA and CDR2 FQGNSA. The CDR3 is 17 residues long. The CDR3: CASSLKWSGSLAETQYF. CDR3 bases: TGTGCCAGCAGCTTAAAGTGGAGCGGGAGTTTGGCCGAGACCCAGTACTTC. Looking up the rest from reference TRBV7-2 and TRBJ2-5 gives the full variable domain: GAGVSQSPSNKVTEKGKDVELRCDPISGHTALYWYRQSLGQGLEFLIYFQGNSAPDKSGLPSDRFSAERTGGSVSTLTIQRTQQEDSAVYLCASSLKWSGSLAETQYFGPGTRLLVL.

The chain has TRBV5-1 and TRBJ1-3; unclear D gene. The germline gives CDR1 SGHRS, CDR2 YFSETQ. Trimming shortened V by 0 bases and J by 4 bases, and 11 bases separated the two germline ends. This CDR3 has 15 residues. The CDR3 here is CASSLGVGRGNTIYF. In DNA form, the CDR3 reads TGCGCCAGCAGCTTGGGTGTCGGACGAGGAAACACCATATATTTT.

J is TRBJ2-7 and V is TRBV10-1; 9 bases map to TRBD2. This CDR3 has 16 residues. The V and J ends lost 3 bases and 1 base, in that order; junction bases with no gene match: 7. Germline-derived CDR1 and CDR2 are WNHNN and SYGVQD (reference sequence). This chain's CDR3 is CASSDGGSGRSYEQYF. The CDR3 region has the DNA TGCGCCAGCAGTGATGGGGGTAGCGGGAGATCCTACGAGCAGTACTTC.

The rearrangement joins TRBV28 to TRBJ2-1; D not resolved. Trimming left V 5 bases short and J 4 bases short, with 6 bases between. The CDR3 sequence is 12 residues long. The germline V gene has CDR1 MDHEN and CDR2 SYDVKM. This CDR3 reads CASSQTYNEQFF. CDR3 sequence (DNA): TGTGCCAGCAGTCAAACGTACAATGAGCAGTTCTTC.

This chain links TRBV5-5 with TRBJ2-7; 8 bases line up with TRBD2. The length of the CDR3 is 16 residues. The V and J ends lost 1 base and 0 bases, in that order; junction bases with no gene match: 6. The germline V gene encodes CDR1 SGHKS and CDR2 YYEKEE (reference sequence). CDR3 in amino acids: CASSLSVAGFSYEQYF. The CDR3 region has the DNA TGTGCCAGCAGCTTGAGTGTAGCGGGATTCTCCTACGAGCAGTACTTC.

The rearrangement joins TRBV7-9 to TRBJ2-5; D possibly uses TRBD1 or TRBD2 (5 bases each). CDR3 size: 14 residues. Germline CDR1 SEHNR, CDR2 FQNEAQ (reference sequence). V was trimmed by 2 bases and J by 4 bases, leaving 11 bases between them. CDR3 coding DNA: TGTGCCAGCAGCTTAATGAGGGGCTCAGAGACCCAGTACTTC. Protein sequence: CASSLMRGSETQYF.

This sequence joins TRBV27 and TRBJ2-7; D is perhaps TRBD2 (5 bases). Trimming took 5 bases from V and 12 from J, leaving 20 bases between them. Germline assignment: CDR1 MNHEY and CDR2 SMNVEV (reference sequence). CDR3 length: 13 residues. CDR3 loop: CASSHPAEDPRYF. For the CDR3, the DNA is TGTGCCAGCAGTCACCCGGCGGAGGACCCTCGGTACTTC.

This clone was counted a single time. The chain has TRBV7-3 and TRBJ2-2, with a tentative D call TRBD2 (6 bases). The ends were cut back, 5 bases at V and 2 bases at J, with 9 bases in the middle. The germline CDR1 and CDR2 sequences are SGHTA and FQGTGA. The CDR3 is made up of 14 amino acids. The CDR3 protein is CASSPDYNTGELFF. The CDR3 DNA is TGTGCCAGCAGCCCGGACTACAACACCGGGGAGCTGTTTTTT. The full variable domain, rest sourced from reference TRBV7-3 and TRBJ2-2, is GAGVSQTPSNKVTEKGKYVELRCDPISGHTALYWYRQSLGQGPEFLIYFQGTGAADDSGLPNDRFFAVRPEGSVSTLKIQRTERGDSAVYLCASSPDYNTGELFFGEGSRLTVL.

The V and J genes are TRBV7-9 and TRBJ2-3; no clear D. This CDR3 contains 13 residues. Trimming shortened V by 7 bases and J by 4 bases, and 12 bases separated the two germline ends. Germline V CDR1 and CDR2: SEHNR, FQNEAQ (reference sequence). The CDR3 here is CASTPFAADTQYF. The CDR3 nucleotides read TGTGCCAGCACCCCGTTCGCGGCAGATACGCAGTATTTT. Filled out from reference TRBV7-9 and TRBJ2-3, the complete variable domain reads DTGVSQNPRHKITKRGQNVTFRCDPISEHNRLYWYRQTLGQGPEFLTYFQNEAQLEKSRLLSDRFSAERPKGSFSTLEIQRTEQGDSAMYLCASTPFAADTQYFGPGTRLTVL.

This clone has a single count. The chain carries TRBV5-4 and TRBJ2-5; D call uncertain. CDR3 size: 14 residues. Germline lookup yields CDR1 SGHNT and CDR2 YYREEE (reference sequence). V was shortened by 4 bases and J by 2 bases, with 12 bases between the two germline ends. CDR3 protein: CASSREGRQETQYF. The CDR3 coding sequence is TGTGCCAGCAGCCGTGAAGGCAGACAAGAGACCCAGTACTTC.

This chain connects TRBV11-2 to TRBJ2-3, with D uncertain. The CDR3 consists of 15 residues. Per germline, CDR1 SGHAT and CDR2 FQNNGV. V was trimmed by 1 base and J by 5 bases, leaving 13 bases between them. The CDR3 spells CASSLGKPGGDTQYF. CDR3 coding DNA: TGTGCCAGCAGCTTAGGGAAACCGGGCGGAGATACGCAGTATTTT.

The rearrangement uses TRBV7-9 and TRBJ1-4; 9 positions agree with TRBD1. The ends lost 4 bases at V and 7 bases at J; junction bases unmatched: 13. The CDR3 contains 17 residues. The germline CDR1 and CDR2 sequences are SEHNR and FQNEAQ (reference sequence). The chain's CDR3 is CASSSSRDRVEVEKLFF. CDR3 sequence (DNA): TGTGCCAGCAGCTCCTCCCGGGACAGGGTCGAGGTTGAAAAACTGTTTTTT. The whole variable domain, remainder taken from reference TRBV7-9 and TRBJ1-4, is DTGVSQNPRHKITKRGQNVTFRCDPISEHNRLYWYRQTLGQGPEFLTYFQNEAQLEKSRLLSDRFSAERPKGSFSTLEIQRTEQGDSAMYLCASSSSRDRVEVEKLFFGSGTQLSVL.

The V call is TRBV19, the J call TRBJ2-7; D not resolved. Trimming took off 0 bases at V and 0 bases at J, with 6 bases between the two ends. From germline, CDR1 is LNHDA and CDR2 SQIVND (reference sequence). This CDR3 spans 14 amino acids. The CDR3 bases are TGTGCCAGTAGTATAGATCTATCCTCCTACGAGCAGTACTTC. It codes for CASSIDLSSYEQYF.

The CDR3 loop is CASSFISTGELFF. In nucleotides, the CDR3 is TGTGCCAGCAGCTTCATCAGCACCGGGGAGCTGTTTTTT. J is TRBJ2-2 and V is TRBV7-3; no definite D call. This CDR3 is built from 13 residues. CDR1 SGHTA and CDR2 FQGTGA come from the germline V gene. Trimming took off 3 bases at V and 4 bases at J, with 6 bases between the two ends.

The rearrangement uses TRBV2 and TRBJ2-7; 10 positions agree with TRBD1. From germline, CDR1 is SNHLY and CDR2 FYNNEI. Trimming removed 11 bases from V and 6 bases from J; junction bases left unmatched: 10. This CDR3 contains 13 residues. In DNA form, the CDR3 reads TGTGCCGTCTCCGGGACAGGGGCTTTCGAGCAGTACTTC. Protein: CAVSGTGAFEQYF.